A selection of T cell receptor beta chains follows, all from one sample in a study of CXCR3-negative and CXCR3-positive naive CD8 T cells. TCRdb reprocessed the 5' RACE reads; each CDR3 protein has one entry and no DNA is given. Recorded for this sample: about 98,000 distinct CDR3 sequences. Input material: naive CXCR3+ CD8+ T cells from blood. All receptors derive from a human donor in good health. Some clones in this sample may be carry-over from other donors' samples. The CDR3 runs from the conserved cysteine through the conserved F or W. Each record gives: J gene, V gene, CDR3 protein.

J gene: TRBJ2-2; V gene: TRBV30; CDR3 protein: CAWTGGLAVTGELFF
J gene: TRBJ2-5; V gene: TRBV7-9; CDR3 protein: CASSLPSEGETQYF
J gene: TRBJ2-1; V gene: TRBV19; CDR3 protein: CASSITDVGYNEQFF
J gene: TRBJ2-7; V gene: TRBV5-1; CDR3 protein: CASSPGLAGYEQYF
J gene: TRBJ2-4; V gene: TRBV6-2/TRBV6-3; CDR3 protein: CASSRRDREDKNIQYF
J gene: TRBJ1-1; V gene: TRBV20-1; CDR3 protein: CSARGASDTEAFF
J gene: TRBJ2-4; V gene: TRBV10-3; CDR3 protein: CAISESTGLAKNIQYF
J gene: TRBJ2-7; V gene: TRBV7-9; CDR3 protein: CASSPPGPLGGYEQYF
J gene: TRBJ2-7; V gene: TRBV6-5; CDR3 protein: CASSYSTRVLTDEQYF
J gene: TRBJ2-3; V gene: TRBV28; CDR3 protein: CASSPQQLADTQYF
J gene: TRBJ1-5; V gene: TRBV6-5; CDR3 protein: CASGEGNQPQHF
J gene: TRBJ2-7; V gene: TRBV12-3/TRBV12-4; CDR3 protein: CAGYSGLAYEQYF
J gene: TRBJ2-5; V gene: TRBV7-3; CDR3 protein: CASSFSTGIQETQYF
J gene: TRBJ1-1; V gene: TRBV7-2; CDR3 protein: CASSSLTGAWVNTEAFF
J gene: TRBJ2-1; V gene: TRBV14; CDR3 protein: CASSQDWLRSYNEQFF
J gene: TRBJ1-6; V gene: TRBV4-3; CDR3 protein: CASSQDPGTGGSPLHF
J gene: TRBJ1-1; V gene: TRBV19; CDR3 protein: CASSADPGYNTEAFF
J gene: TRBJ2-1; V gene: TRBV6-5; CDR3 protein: CASRPRDFSYNEQFF
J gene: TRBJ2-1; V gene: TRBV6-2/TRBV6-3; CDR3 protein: CATSRSGYNEQFF
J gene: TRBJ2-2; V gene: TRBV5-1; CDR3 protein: CASSSVPGTSVLRTGELFF
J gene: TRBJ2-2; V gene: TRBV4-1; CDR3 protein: CASSQLSSGELFF
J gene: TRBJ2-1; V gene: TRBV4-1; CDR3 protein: CASSQVGGHNEQFF
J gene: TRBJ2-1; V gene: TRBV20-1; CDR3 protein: CSALGRDAYNEQFF
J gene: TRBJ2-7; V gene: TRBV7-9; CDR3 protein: CASSLSGDPYEQYF
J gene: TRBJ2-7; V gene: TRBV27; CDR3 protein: CASSQGSLYEQYF
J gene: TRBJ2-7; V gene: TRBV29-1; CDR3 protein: CSVVSTAYEQYF
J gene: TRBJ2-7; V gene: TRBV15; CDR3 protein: CATSRERGPYTYEQYF
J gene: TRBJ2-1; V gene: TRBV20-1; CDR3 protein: CSASWGTGYNEQFF
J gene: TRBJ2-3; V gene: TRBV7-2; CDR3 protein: CASSLRAGGLGGSTDTQYF
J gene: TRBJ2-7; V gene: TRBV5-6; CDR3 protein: CASSFFTPTGSALYEQYF
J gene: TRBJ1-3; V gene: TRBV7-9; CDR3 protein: CASHSSGNTIYF
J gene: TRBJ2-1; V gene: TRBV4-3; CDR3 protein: CASSQESLAGGVEQFF
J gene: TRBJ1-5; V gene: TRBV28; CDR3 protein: CASSEDLGSNQPQHF
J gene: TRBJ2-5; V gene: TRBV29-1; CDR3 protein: CSVVAWAPQETQYF
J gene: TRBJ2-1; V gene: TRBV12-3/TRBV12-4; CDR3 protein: CASSPDRASYNEQFF
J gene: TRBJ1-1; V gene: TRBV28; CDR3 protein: CASSFSLKFTEAFF
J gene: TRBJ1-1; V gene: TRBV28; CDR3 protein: CASSLSGATEAFF
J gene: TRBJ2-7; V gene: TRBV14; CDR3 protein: CASSNSTGIYEQYF
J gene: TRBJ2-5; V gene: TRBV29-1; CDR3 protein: CSVAGVQETQYF
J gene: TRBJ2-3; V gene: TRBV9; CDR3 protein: CASSVGGYTDTQYF
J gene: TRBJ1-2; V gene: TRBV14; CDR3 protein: CASSRTPQGNYGYTF
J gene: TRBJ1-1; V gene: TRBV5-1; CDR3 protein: CASSPRQGGSNTEAFF
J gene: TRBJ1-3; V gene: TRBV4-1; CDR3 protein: CASSQDVASGNTIYF
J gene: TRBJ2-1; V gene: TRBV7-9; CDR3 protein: CASSPSTSREQFF
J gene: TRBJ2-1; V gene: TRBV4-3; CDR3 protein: CASSQDLDSRGDNEQFF
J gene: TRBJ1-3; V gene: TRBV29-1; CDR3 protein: CSVVFLTPPTGDSGNTIYF
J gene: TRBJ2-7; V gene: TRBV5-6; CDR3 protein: CASSSGLRGRSYEQYF